The 27 T cell receptor beta chains reported below all come from one sample, sequenced in a study of cytomegalovirus exposure and HLA in healthy donors. A multiplex PCR was run with 60 Vbeta primers and 13 Jbeta primers. Assay: immunoSEQ multiplex PCR; the TCRdb copy retains only in-frame clones and omits some. The sample contains about 130,000 clones, approximately 81% of which appear only once. The specimen sequenced was PBMCs. The receptors were gathered from a male donor in good health and CMV-seronegative.

V and J are TRBV4-3 and TRBJ1-2; 7 bases are a match to TRBD1. Germline V gene data show CDR1 as LGHNA and CDR2 as YSLEER. Trimming at V came to 0 bases and at J to 5 bases, leaving 6 bases not matched to a gene. The length of the CDR3 is 15 residues. In DNA, the CDR3 is TGCGCCAGCAGCCAAGATCGGCGGGGACAGTATGGCTACACCTTC. Protein product: CASSQDRRGQYGYTF.

A few counts support this clone. The rearrangement joins TRBV11-2 to TRBJ2-1, with 9 bases identical to TRBD1. With 0 bases clipped from V and 4 bases from J, the junction kept 7 bases outside the gene matches. CDR3 length: 17 amino acids. Germline V gene data show CDR1 as SGHAT and CDR2 as FQNNGV. DNA for the CDR3: TGTGCCAGCAGCTTAGAGGGACAGGGCACATCGTACAATGAGCAGTTCTTC. This translates into CASSLEGQGTSYNEQFF.

The V call is TRBV19, the J call TRBJ1-2, with TRBD1 identical over 7 bases. V lost 4 bases to trimming and J lost 4 bases; unmatched junction nucleotides: 9. CDR3 length equals 15 residues. CDR1 and CDR2 from the germline V gene are LNHDA and SQIVND (reference sequence). Here the CDR3 DNA reads TGTGCCAGTAGTACCCACAGGGGCTTGGGCTATGGCTACACCTTC. Its protein is CASSTHRGLGYGYTF.

This clone was seen only once. This chain joins TRBV19 and TRBJ2-1; tentative D call: TRBD1 (5 bases). The V end was cut by 6 bases, the J end by 4 bases, with 19 bases between. CDR1 LNHDA and CDR2 SQIVND come from the germline V gene (reference sequence). CDR3 length: 16 amino acids. CDR3: CASSLRQSTVYNEQFF. The CDR3 DNA reads as TGTGCCAGTAGCCTACGACAGAGTACGGTATACAATGAGCAGTTCTTC.

The chain joins TRBV5-1 to TRBJ1-1; D might be TRBD1 (5 bases). V was shortened by 0 bases and J by 2 bases, with 11 bases between the two germline ends. The CDR3 has 15 residues. Per germline, CDR1 SGHRS and CDR2 YFSETQ. CDR3 protein: CASSLEQALNTEAFF. The CDR3 DNA reads TGCGCCAGCAGCTTGGAACAGGCTCTCAACACTGAAGCTTTCTTT.

The rearrangement links TRBV6-5 to TRBJ1-5, with D perhaps TRBD1 (5 bases). The CDR3 covers 14 residues. V lost 2 bases and J 8 bases, leaving 13 bases between the germline ends. Germline V CDR1 and CDR2: MNHEY, SVGAGI. The CDR3 region is CASSYEAGLEPQHF. CDR3 DNA sequence: TGTGCCAGCAGTTACGAGGCAGGGTTGGAGCCCCAGCATTTT.

This clone was detected only a few times. The chain combines TRBV6-6 with TRBJ1-4; possible D gene TRBD1, 5 bases. Germline CDR1 reads MNHNY; CDR2 reads SVGAGI (reference sequence). V was shortened by 7 bases and J by 5 bases, with 14 bases between the two germline ends. CDR3 length: 14 amino acids. CDR3 nucleotide sequence: TGTGCCAGCACCTTTGGGGCCGGGAATGAAAAACTGTTTTTT. Protein sequence: CASTFGAGNEKLFF.

In this sample, this clone turned up once. The CDR3: CASRENLELRLYQPQHF. The CDR3 DNA sequence: TGTGCCAGCAGGGAAAACCTGGAGTTAAGGCTATATCAGCCCCAGCATTTT. The gene calls are TRBV2 and TRBJ1-5; D uncertain. The CDR3 length is 17 residues. Per the germline V gene, CDR1 is SNHLY and CDR2 is FYNNEI. The V and J ends lost 6 bases and 5 bases respectively, with 23 bases between them.

CDR3 region: CSGRQGYTEAFF. CDR3 DNA sequence: TGCAGCGGCAGGCAGGGGTACACTGAAGCTTTCTTT. The V call is TRBV29-1, the J call TRBJ1-1; possibly TRBD1 for D (6 bases). Per the germline V gene, CDR1 is SQVTM and CDR2 is ANQGSEA. CDR3 length: 12 amino acids. V gave up 7 bases and J gave up 3 bases, with 12 bases separating them.

V gene TRBV19 combines with J gene TRBJ1-5, with 7 bases fitting TRBD1. CDR3 length equals 17 residues. Trimming at V came to 2 bases and at J to 1 base, leaving 8 bases not matched to a gene. Germline V lookup: CDR1 LNHDA, CDR2 SQIVND (reference sequence). The CDR3 bases are TGTGCCAGTAGTATATCGGGCAGGGGGACGAGCAATCAGCCCCAGCATTTT. Its translation is CASSISGRGTSNQPQHF.

The J gene is TRBJ1-1, the V gene TRBV28; no firm D call. The germline V gene encodes CDR1 MDHEN and CDR2 SYDVKM. This CDR3 is 14 amino acids long. V dropped 6 bases and J dropped 1 base, with 12 bases sitting between them. The CDR3: CASRIDPGNTEAFF. CDR3 DNA: TGTGCCAGCAGAATCGACCCGGGGAACACTGAAGCTTTCTTT.

V is TRBV29-1 and J is TRBJ2-3, with 10 bases aligning to TRBD2. The germline CDR1 and CDR2 sequences are SQVTM and ANQGSEA. With 0 bases clipped from V and 4 bases from J, the junction kept 4 bases outside the gene matches. The CDR3 is 15 residues long. The CDR3 DNA sequence: TGCAGCGTTGAAGAACCTAGCGGGAGTGCAGATACGCAGTATTTT. It is translated as CSVEEPSGSADTQYF.

This clone was counted a single time. This chain uses TRBV15 with TRBJ1-1, with D unclear. Germline V gives CDR1 LNHNV, CDR2 YYDKDF (reference sequence). Trimming pared 3 bases from V and 2 bases from J, leaving 4 bases between. The CDR3 has 12 residues. The CDR3: CATSSINTEAFF. The CDR3 DNA sequence: TGTGCCACCAGCAGTATTAACACTGAAGCTTTCTTT.

On this clone itself: Germline and junction disagree at one end, which may indicate a read error. J is TRBJ2-5 and V is TRBV9; TRBD2 matches 11 bases. This CDR3 spans 16 amino acids. From germline, CDR1 is SGDLS and CDR2 YYNGEE. DNA for the CDR3: TGTGCCAGCAGCGAGGGAGGGCTAGCGGGAGGAGAGACCCGGTACTTC. Its translation: CASSEGGLAGGETRYF.

The V call is TRBV5-1, the J call TRBJ1-2; D gene ambiguous. V lost 0 bases to trimming and J lost 4 bases, with 10 bases between them. CDR1 is SGHRS and CDR2 is YFSETQ in the germline V gene. The CDR3 consists of 14 residues. The CDR3 region is CASSLVEGSYGYTF. CDR3 sequence (DNA): TGCGCCAGCAGCTTGGTCGAGGGTAGCTATGGCTACACCTTC.

The table lists this clone with a count of one. The chain joins TRBV4-1 to TRBJ1-2; D may be TRBD1 (6 bases). The CDR3 is made up of 15 amino acids. V shed 6 bases and J shed 1 base, with 15 bases lying between them. CDR1 and CDR2 (germline): MGHRA, YSYEKL. The CDR3 is CASSLQTGVNYGYTF. In nucleotides, the CDR3 is TGCGCCAGCAGTCTACAGACAGGAGTTAACTATGGCTACACCTTC.

V gene TRBV5-1 combines with J gene TRBJ1-1, with D perhaps matching TRBD1 (5 bases). From germline, CDR1 is SGHRS and CDR2 YFSETQ. The CDR3 extends over 15 amino acids. Trimming removed 0 bases at V and 0 bases at J, with 9 bases between. The chain's CDR3 is CASSLAGGLNTEAFF. As DNA, the CDR3 is TGCGCCAGCAGCTTGGCCGGGGGACTGAACACTGAAGCTTTCTTT.

The rearrangement links TRBV7-9 to TRBJ2-5; TRBD2 might be the D (6 bases). Matching the DNA end better, TRBJ2-7 makes the J call doubtful. This CDR3 comprises 15 residues. The V gene's germline CDR1 is SEHNR and CDR2 FQNEAQ (reference sequence). The CDR3 sequence: CASSLGGGKIYEQYF. CDR3 nucleotide sequence: TGTGCCAGCAGCTTAGGTGGCGGGAAGATTTACGAGCAGTACTTC.

The J gene is TRBJ2-1, the V gene TRBV7-3; 7 bases match TRBD2. V shed 5 bases and J 1 base; nucleotides not matched to a gene: 11. The CDR3 is made up of 17 amino acids. Per the germline V gene, CDR1 is SGHTA and CDR2 is FQGTGA. The CDR3 here is CASSLRRAGVSYNEQFF. The CDR3 coding sequence is TGTGCCAGCAGCCTCCGACGGGCGGGAGTTTCCTACAATGAGCAGTTCTTC.

The CDR3 reads CARRQGFNYGYTF. DNA for the CDR3: TGTGCCAGAAGACAGGGGTTTAACTATGGCTACACCTTC. V usage is TRBV19 and J usage is TRBJ1-2; 8 bases agree with TRBD1. This CDR3 comprises 13 residues. The J segment lost 1 base and the V segment lost 9 bases, leaving 4 bases of the junction unmatched. Germline V gene sequence: CDR1 LNHDA, CDR2 SQIVND (reference sequence).

V usage is TRBV5-1 and J usage is TRBJ2-3; D possibly corresponds to TRBD2 (6 bases). CDR1 SGHRS and CDR2 YFSETQ come from the germline V gene. V was clipped by 0 bases and J by 10 bases, with 15 bases between them. This CDR3 contains 14 residues. The CDR3 loop reads CASSLELGGGSQYF. DNA for the CDR3: TGCGCCAGCAGCTTGGAACTGGGTGGGGGGTCGCAGTATTTT.

This CDR3 reads CASSPSIGTQYF. DNA for the CDR3: TGTGCCAGCTCACCAAGCATTGGTACGCAGTATTTT. The chain joins TRBV18 to TRBJ2-3, with unresolved D. The CDR3 sequence is 12 residues long. V was trimmed by 2 bases and J by 8 bases, leaving 8 bases between them. Per the germline V gene, CDR1 is KGHSH and CDR2 is LQKENI.

The genes are TRBV5-1 and TRBJ2-1, with 14 bases fitting TRBD2. The CDR3 sequence is 18 residues long. CDR1 is SGHRS, CDR2 YFSETQ, per germline. Trimming at V came to 7 bases and at J to 0 bases, leaving 9 bases not matched to a gene. CDR3 coding DNA: TGCGCCAGCGCGGGACTAGCGGGAGCGCGAAGCTCCTACAATGAGCAGTTCTTC. It is translated as CASAGLAGARSSYNEQFF. Complete variable domain (other parts from reference TRBV5-1 and TRBJ2-1): KAGVTQTPRYLIKTRGQQVTLSCSPISGHRSVSWYQQTPGQGLQFLFEYFSETQRNKGNFPGRFSGRQFSNSRSEMNVSTLELGDSALYLCASAGLAGARSSYNEQFFGPGTRLTVL.

The chain links TRBV27 to TRBJ1-2, with D uncertain. Trimming took 0 bases from V and 3 from J, leaving 5 bases between them. The CDR3 contains 13 residues. The germline CDR1 and CDR2 sequences are MNHEY and SMNVEV (reference sequence). Here the CDR3 DNA reads TGTGCCAGCAGTTTATCGGAGTACTATGGCTACACCTTC. This sequence encodes CASSLSEYYGYTF.

This clone was observed once. The V gene is TRBV28, the J gene TRBJ1-5, with D possibly matching TRBD1 (6 bases). Germline V gives CDR1 MDHEN, CDR2 SYDVKM. V dropped 8 bases and J dropped 0 bases, with 23 bases sitting between them. This CDR3 is built from 18 residues. The CDR3 bases are TGTGCCAGCGTAACCGGGACATTTTCTGTCTATAGCAATCAGCCCCAGCATTTT. This sequence encodes CASVTGTFSVYSNQPQHF.

The table lists this clone with a few counts. The J gene is TRBJ2-7, the V gene TRBV7-2; D possibly corresponds to TRBD1 (5 bases). V shed 4 bases and J shed 2 bases, with 6 bases lying between them. Germline-derived CDR1 and CDR2 are SGHTA and FQGNSA. The CDR3 is 12 amino acids. The CDR3 DNA reads as TGTGCCAGCAGCTCACAGGCCTACGAGCAGTACTTC. Amino acids: CASSSQAYEQYF.

This chain uses TRBV28 with TRBJ1-3; weak D call: TRBD1 (6 bases). The V gene's germline CDR1 is MDHEN and CDR2 SYDVKM. With 6 bases removed from V and 3 bases from J, the gap between germline ends came to 18 bases. The CDR3 totals 16 residues. CDR3 in DNA: TGTGCCAGCAGCACGCCAGGGGCTTGGATTGGAAACACCATATATTTT. Protein product: CASSTPGAWIGNTIYF.